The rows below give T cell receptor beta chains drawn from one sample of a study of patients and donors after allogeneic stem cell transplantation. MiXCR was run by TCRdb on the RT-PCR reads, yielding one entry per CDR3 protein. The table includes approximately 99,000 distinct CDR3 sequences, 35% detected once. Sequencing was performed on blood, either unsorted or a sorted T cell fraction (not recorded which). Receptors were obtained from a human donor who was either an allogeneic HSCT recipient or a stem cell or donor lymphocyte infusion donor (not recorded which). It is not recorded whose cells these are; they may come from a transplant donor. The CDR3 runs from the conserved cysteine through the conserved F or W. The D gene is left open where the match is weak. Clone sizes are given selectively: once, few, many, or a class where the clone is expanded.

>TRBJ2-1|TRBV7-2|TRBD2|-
TGTGCCAGCAGCTTAGGAGGGACTAGCGGGAGTGAGCAGTTCTTC
CASSLGGTSGSEQFF
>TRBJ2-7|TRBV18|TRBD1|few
TGTGCCAGCTCACCAGGGACAGGAGCCGAGCAGTACTTC
CASSPGTGAEQYF
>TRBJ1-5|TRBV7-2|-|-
TGTGCCAGCAGCCCACAGGGTTACAATCAGCCCCAGCATTTT
CASSPQGYNQPQHF
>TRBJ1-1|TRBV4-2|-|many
TGTGCCAGCAGCCAACCTCACATGAACACTGAAGCTTTCTTT
CASSQPHMNTEAFF
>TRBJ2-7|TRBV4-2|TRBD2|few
TGTGCCAGCAGCCCCCGGACTAGCGGTTTGGAGCAGTACTTC
CASSPRTSGLEQYF
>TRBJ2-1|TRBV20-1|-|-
TGCAGTGCTAGAGAGGGCTACAATGAGCAGTTCTTC
CSAREGYNEQFF
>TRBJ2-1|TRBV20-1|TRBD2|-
TGCAGTGCCGGACTAGCGGGAGAATTTGAGCAGTTCTTC
CSAGLAGEFEQFF
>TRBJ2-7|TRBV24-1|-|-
TGTGCCACCAGTGTCGGGTTCACCTACGAGCAGTACTTC
CATSVGFTYEQYF
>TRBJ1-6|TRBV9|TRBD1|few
TGTGCCAGCAGCCGCGCATCACAGGGGCCCAACTATAATTCACCCCTCCACTTT
CASSRASQGPNYNSPLHF
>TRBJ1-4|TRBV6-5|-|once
TGTGCCAGCAGTTCGGGACACCTGAATGAAAAACTGTTTTTT
CASSSGHLNEKLFF
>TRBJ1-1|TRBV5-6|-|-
TGTGCCAGCAGCTTGGCGTGGCAGGGCAAAGCTTTCTTT
CASSLAWQGKAFF
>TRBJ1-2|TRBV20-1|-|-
TGCAGTGCTAGAGCCGGCATTGGCTACACCTTC
CSARAGIGYTF
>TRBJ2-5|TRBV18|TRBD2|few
TGTGCCAGCTCACCTCGGGACTATGGTGAGACCCAGTACTTC
CASSPRDYGETQYF
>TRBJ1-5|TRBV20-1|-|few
TGCAGTGCTAGGGGGCAGTCCCAGCATTTT
CSARGQSQHF
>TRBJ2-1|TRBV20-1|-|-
TGCAGTGCTAGACGGGACCTCAATGAGCAGTTCTTC
CSARRDLNEQFF
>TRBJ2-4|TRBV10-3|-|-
TGTGCCATCAGTGATCCCCCAGCGACCTCCAAAAACATTCAGTACTTC
CAISDPPATSKNIQYF
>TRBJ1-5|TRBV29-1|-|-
TGCAGCGTTCCCCGACAACTGGGCAATCAGCCCCAGCATTTT
CSVPRQLGNQPQHF
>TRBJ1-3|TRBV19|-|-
TGTGCCAGTAAGGAGCCCTCTGGAAACACCATATATTTT
CASKEPSGNTIYF
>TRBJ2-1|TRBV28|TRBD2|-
TGTGCCAGCAGTTTAACAGCGGGAGACACCTACAATGAGCAGTTCTTC
CASSLTAGDTYNEQFF
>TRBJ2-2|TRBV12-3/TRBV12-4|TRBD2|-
TGTGCCAGCAGTTTACCTGGGACTAGCGTCACCGGGGAGCTGTTTTTT
CASSLPGTSVTGELFF
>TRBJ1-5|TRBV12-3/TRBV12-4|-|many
TGTGCCAGCAGCCACCGCAACGAACAGCATTTT
CASSHRNEQHF
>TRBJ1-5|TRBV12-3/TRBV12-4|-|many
TGTGCCAGCAGCCGTCGGGGGAGCAATCAGCCCCAGCATTTT
CASSRRGSNQPQHF
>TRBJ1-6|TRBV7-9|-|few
TGTGCCAGCAGCTTTAGTAGGACTAATTCACCCCTCCACTTT
CASSFSRTNSPLHF
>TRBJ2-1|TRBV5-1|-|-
TGCGCCAGCAGCTTAAGCCCAGTAGTTGAGCAGTTCTTC
CASSLSPVVEQFF
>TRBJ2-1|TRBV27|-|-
TGTGCCAGCAGTCCCCGAAGCGGCAGCTCCTACAATGAGCAGTTCTTC
CASSPRSGSSYNEQFF
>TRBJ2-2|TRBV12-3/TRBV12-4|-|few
TGTGCCAGCAGTCCCCAGTTCACCGGGGAGCTGTTTTTT
CASSPQFTGELFF
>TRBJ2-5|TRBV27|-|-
TGTGCCAGCAGTAGGAGGTGGGACCCCCCACAAGAGACCCAGTACTTC
CASSRRWDPPQETQYF
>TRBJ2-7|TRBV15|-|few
TGTGCCACCAGCAGAGATCGAGTATCAAATGTGCAGTACTTC
CATSRDRVSNVQYF
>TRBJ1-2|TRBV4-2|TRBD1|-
TGTGCCAGCAGCCAAGATTACAGGGGATCCTATGGCTACACCTTC
CASSQDYRGSYGYTF
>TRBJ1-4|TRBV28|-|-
TGTGCCAGCAGTACAGGGAGTAATGAAAAACTGTTTTTT
CASSTGSNEKLFF
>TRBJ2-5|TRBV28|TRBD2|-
TGTGCCAGCAGGCAATCCCCGGGAGGAGGGGACGGGGAGACCCAGTACTTC
CASRQSPGGGDGETQYF
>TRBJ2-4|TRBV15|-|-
TGTGCCACCAGCATGGCTGCCAGAGCCAAAAACATTCAGTACTTC
CATSMAARAKNIQYF
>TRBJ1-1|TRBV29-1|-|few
TGCAGCGCCCTACAGGGATGGAACACTGAAGCTTTCTTT
CSALQGWNTEAFF
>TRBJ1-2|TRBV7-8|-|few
TGTGCCAGCAGCTTAGACGGATATGGCTACACCTTC
CASSLDGYGYTF
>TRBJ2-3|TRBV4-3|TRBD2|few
TGCGCCAGCAGCCAAAGCGGGGCGGGCACAGATACGCAGTATTTT
CASSQSGAGTDTQYF
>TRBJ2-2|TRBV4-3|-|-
TGCGCCAGCAGCCAAGATCGGGTATACAGTTGGGGGACGAACACCGGGGAGCTGTTTTTT
CASSQDRVYSWGTNTGELFF
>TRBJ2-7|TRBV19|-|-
TGTGCCAGTAGTCCGGTTTCTGTAACTATCCTCGAGCAGTACTTC
CASSPVSVTILEQYF
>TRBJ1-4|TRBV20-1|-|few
TGCAGTGCTCCCCACGGTGCAACTAATGAAAAACTGTTTTTT
CSAPHGATNEKLFF
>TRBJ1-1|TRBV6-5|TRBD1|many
TGTGCCAGCAGTCTGGACAGGGGGAACACTGAAGCTTTCTTT
CASSLDRGNTEAFF
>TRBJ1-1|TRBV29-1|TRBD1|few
TGCAGCGTGGGGGGACAGGGCTTGGAAGCTTTCTTT
CSVGGQGLEAFF
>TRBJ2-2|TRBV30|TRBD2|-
TGTGCCTGGAGGGGGCTAGCGGGAATAGGGGAGCTGTTTTTT
CAWRGLAGIGELFF
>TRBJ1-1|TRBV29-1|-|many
TGCAGCGTTGAAAGGGAAGCTTTCTTT
CSVEREAFF
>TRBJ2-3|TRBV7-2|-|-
TGTGCCAGCAACCCCAGTGGCGAACGCACAGATACGCAGTATTTT
CASNPSGERTDTQYF
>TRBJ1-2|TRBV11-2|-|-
TGTGCCAGCAGCTTAGTGGGTTCTGCTGGCTACACCTTC
CASSLVGSAGYTF
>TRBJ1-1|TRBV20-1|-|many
TGCAGTGCTATGCAGGGGTACACTGAAGCTTTCTTT
CSAMQGYTEAFF
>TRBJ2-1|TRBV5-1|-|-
TGCGCCAGCAGCTTGGCCGCCGGAGGGGCCCCCACATACAATGAGCAGTTCTTC
CASSLAAGGAPTYNEQFF
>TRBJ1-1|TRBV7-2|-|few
TGTGCCAGCAGCTTAGTATCTCCCTTTGGACGGAACACTGAAGCTTTCTTT
CASSLVSPFGRNTEAFF
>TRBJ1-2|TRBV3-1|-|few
TGTGCCAGCAGCCCTGAGGGCCGGTATGGCTACACCTTC
CASSPEGRYGYTF
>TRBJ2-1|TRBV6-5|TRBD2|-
TGTGCCAGCAGTTACTCGTCGGTAGCGGGACCCTCCTACAATGAGCAGTTCTTC
CASSYSSVAGPSYNEQFF
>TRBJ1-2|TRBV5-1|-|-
TGCGCCAGCAGCTTCGGCTCCTGGGAAGGAGGCTACACCTTC
CASSFGSWEGGYTF
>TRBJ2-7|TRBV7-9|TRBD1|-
TGTGCCGTCAACAGGGGGTGGGAGCAGTACTTC
CAVNRGWEQYF